This section outlines one TCR beta chain sequence together with its context. What it recognizes is unknown. Amplification used 60 Vbeta primers and 13 Jbeta primers. Data came from immunoSEQ multiplex PCR; TCRdb stores just in-frame clones and leaves some out. Altogether about 120,000 clones are present, 72% being singletons, with the ten largest covering around 4%. The sample is drawn from a study of cytomegalovirus exposure and HLA in healthy donors. Study findings and constraints: Altogether, 150 to 200 TCR beta chains were recorded as cytomegalovirus-associated. Roughly uniform sequencing depth across donors was assumed, possibly incorrectly. Common viral pathogens seemed, in a later analysis, to connect with several of the most significant clusters. Data from an earlier analysis indicated that most TCR beta V segments were productive either about 90% or about 30% of the time.

CDR3 length equals 13 residues. With 10 bases removed from V and 0 bases from J, the gap between germline ends came to 13 bases. Germline CDR1 reads SGHTS; CDR2 reads YDEGEE. Specimen: PBMCs. The clonotype comes from a man younger than 40 in good health and CMV-seronegative. This sequence joins TRBV5-8 and TRBJ1-2; D unclear. This CDR3 reads CAGQDASNYGYTF. CDR3 bases: TGTGCCGGGCAGGATGCATCTAACTATGGCTACACCTTC.